These T cell receptor beta chains were read from a single sample in a study of blood T cell repertoires in COVID-19. The assay was immunoSEQ multiplex PCR, and TCRdb's table has in-frame clones only and misses some. This table holds 450,000 or so clones, roughly 90% found once. Sequencing was carried out using peripheral blood. The receptors come from a man aged 18 to 29 with COVID-19, enrolled during active disease. The CDR3 runs from the conserved cysteine through the conserved F or W. Each record gives: CDR3 length, J gene, clone size, D gene, V gene, CDR3 protein, CDR3 DNA. D genes are given only for firm matches. Only some rows state a clone size, as once, few, many or a class for expanded clones.

>13|TRBJ2-7|once|TRBD1|TRBV29-1
CSANRDSSYEQYF
TGCAGCGCCAACCGGGACAGCTCCTACGAGCAGTACTTC
>15|TRBJ1-1|NA|TRBD1|TRBV5-1
CASSLGQGLETEAFF
TGCGCCAGCAGCTTGGGACAGGGGTTAGAGACTGAAGCTTTCTTT
>13|TRBJ1-1|NA|NA|TRBV12-3/TRBV12-4
CASSALLTSEAFF
TGTGCCAGCAGTGCGTTATTAACCTCTGAAGCTTTCTTT
>11|TRBJ1-1|NA|NA|TRBV30
CAWNYGTEAFF
TGTGCCTGGAATTACGGGACTGAAGCTTTCTTT
>14|TRBJ1-2|NA|NA|TRBV6-6
CASSYSSSTDGYTF
TGTGCCAGCAGTTACTCGTCATCCACTGATGGCTACACCTTC
>14|TRBJ1-2|NA|TRBD1|TRBV18
CASSLDRDLYGYTF
TGTGCCAGCTCGCTGGACAGGGATTTGTATGGCTACACCTTC
>15|TRBJ1-6|few|NA|TRBV5-5
CASSLDRRGNSPLHF
TGTGCCAGCAGCTTGGACAGACGGGGTAATTCACCCCTCCACTTT
>15|TRBJ1-1|few|NA|TRBV2
CASSWGESMNTEAFF
TGTGCCAGCAGCTGGGGAGAGAGCATGAACACTGAAGCTTTCTTT
>14|TRBJ1-1|NA|NA|TRBV27
CASSPLGGNTEAFF
TGTGCCAGCAGTCCGTTAGGGGGGAACACTGAAGCTTTCTTT
>15|TRBJ2-3|NA|TRBD1|TRBV11-3
CASSWGQGAADTQYF
TGTGCCAGCAGCTGGGGACAGGGGGCTGCAGATACGCAGTATTTT
>15|TRBJ2-7|NA|TRBD2|TRBV7-9
CASSSTSGGLYEQYF
TGTGCCAGCAGCTCCACTAGCGGGGGGCTCTACGAGCAGTACTTC
>11|TRBJ1-1|once|NA|TRBV7-9
CASSSLGGAFF
TGTGCCAGCAGCTCTTTGGGGGGAGCTTTCTTT
>11|TRBJ1-2|NA|NA|TRBV5-8
CASSLLSGYTF
TGTGCCAGCAGCTTGTTGTCAGGCTACACCTTC
>17|TRBJ2-7|few|NA|TRBV4-1
CASSQEEEASVAYEQYF
TGCGCCAGCAGCCAAGAAGAGGAGGCTAGCGTGGCCTACGAGCAGTACTTC
>14|TRBJ1-5|NA|NA|TRBV6-5
CASRLNRVEQPQHF
TGTGCCAGCAGGCTCAACAGGGTTGAGCAGCCCCAGCATTTT
>13|TRBJ1-5|NA|NA|TRBV24-1
CATREGANQPQHF
TGTGCCACCAGAGAGGGAGCAAATCAGCCCCAGCATTTT
>13|TRBJ1-1|NA|NA|TRBV6-5
CASSYGQNTEAFF
TGTGCCAGCAGTTATGGGCAAAACACTGAAGCTTTCTTT
>18|TRBJ2-3|NA|TRBD2|TRBV5-1
CASSLGTSGMGGTDTQYF
TGCGCCAGCAGCTTGGGGACTAGCGGGATGGGGGGCACAGATACGCAGTATTTT
>14|TRBJ1-6|NA|NA|TRBV6-5
CASSWEGSGSPLHF
TGTGCCAGCAGTTGGGAGGGATCAGGGTCACCCCTCCACTTT
>17|TRBJ2-7|once|NA|TRBV24-1
CATSDFSPLGPAYEQYF
TGTGCCACCAGTGATTTCTCCCCCCTAGGCCCAGCGTACGAGCAGTACTTC
>14|TRBJ1-6|NA|TRBD1|TRBV6-5
CASLNSGGDSPLHF
TGTGCCAGTCTAAACTCAGGGGGCGATTCACCCCTCCACTTT
>14|TRBJ2-3|few|NA|TRBV9
CASTQEGSTDTQYF
TGTGCCAGCACCCAGGAGGGCAGCACAGATACGCAGTATTTT
>15|TRBJ2-2|NA|TRBD1|TRBV7-9
CASSGQGAPTGELFF
TGTGCCAGCAGCGGACAGGGGGCGCCCACCGGGGAGCTGTTTTTT
>12|TRBJ2-7|once|NA|TRBV19
CASSMGLGEQYF
TGTGCCAGTAGTATGGGACTTGGCGAGCAGTACTTC
>15|TRBJ1-6|NA|TRBD1|TRBV5-8
CASTPTRTGDSPLHF
TGTGCCAGCACCCCTACCAGGACAGGGGATTCACCCCTCCACTTT
>13|TRBJ2-7|NA|TRBD1|TRBV12-3/TRBV12-4
CASTPGRGPEQYF
TGTGCCAGCACCCCCGGTAGGGGGCCCGAGCAGTACTTC
>15|TRBJ1-2|NA|NA|TRBV4-2
CASSQDMHSFYGYTF
TGTGCCAGCAGCCAAGATATGCACAGCTTCTATGGCTACACCTTC
>16|TRBJ1-6|NA|TRBD1|TRBV5-4
CASSLSTGINNSPLHF
TGTGCCAGCAGCCTTTCGACAGGGATCAATAATTCACCCCTCCACTTT
>17|TRBJ2-3|NA|NA|TRBV1
CTSSQEGTSGLTDTQYF
TGCACCAGCAGCCAGGAGGGGACTAGCGGTCTCACAGATACGCAGTATTTT
>12|TRBJ2-7|once|NA|TRBV11-3
CASSLAVREQYF
TGTGCCAGCAGCTTAGCGGTGAGGGAGCAGTACTTC
>14|TRBJ2-5|NA|NA|TRBV19
CASSSNTFQETQYF
TGTGCCAGTAGTAGCAACACCTTTCAAGAGACCCAGTACTTC
>18|TRBJ1-1|NA|NA|TRBV4-1
CASSLRGGNSKTNTEAFF
TGCGCCAGCAGCCTACGTGGGGGCAACTCTAAAACGAACACTGAAGCTTTCTTT
>18|TRBJ2-3|NA|NA|TRBV27
CASSLSRIRRASTDTQYF
TGTGCCAGCAGTTTATCCCGAATACGCCGCGCTAGCACAGATACGCAGTATTTT
>15|TRBJ1-2|NA|TRBD1|TRBV10-3
CAIQRDGQGFGGYTF
TGTGCCATCCAAAGAGATGGACAGGGTTTTGGAGGCTACACCTTC
>15|TRBJ1-1|NA|NA|TRBV2
CASSEYRGMNTEAFF
TGTGCCAGCAGTGAATATAGGGGAATGAACACTGAAGCTTTCTTT